This is a list of T cell receptor beta chains from one sample in a study of cytomegalovirus exposure and HLA in healthy donors. Data came from immunoSEQ multiplex PCR; TCRdb stores just in-frame clones and leaves some out. Of 130,000 to 150,000 clones detected, around 80% appear once; the ten largest clones hold more than 10%. The sequenced sample was PBMCs. The receptors come from a man aged 40-49 years in good health and CMV-seropositive. Both conserved end residues are part of each CDR3. The order of the fields is clone size, V gene, D gene, J gene, CDR3 protein, CDR3 DNA. A D gene is named only where the DNA matches it firmly. Where a row states a size, it is once, few, many or the class of an expanded clone; other rows omit it.

clone_size: .; v_call: TRBV29-1; d_call: .; j_call: TRBJ2-3; cdr3_aa: CSVGPWYF; cdr3_nt: TGCAGCGTTGGGCCATGGTATTTT
clone_size: .; v_call: TRBV2; d_call: .; j_call: TRBJ2-7; cdr3_aa: CASSEVFQYF; cdr3_nt: TGTGCCAGCAGTGAAGTATTTCAGTACTTC
clone_size: .; v_call: TRBV27; d_call: .; j_call: TRBJ1-1; cdr3_aa: CASSLVRTDTEAFF; cdr3_nt: TGTGCCAGCAGTTTGGTCCGAACGGACACTGAAGCTTTCTTT
clone_size: .; v_call: TRBV19; d_call: .; j_call: TRBJ2-4; cdr3_aa: CATRSLDVAKNIQYF; cdr3_nt: TGTGCCACCCGTTCACTCGATGTAGCCAAAAACATTCAGTACTTC
clone_size: .; v_call: TRBV15; d_call: .; j_call: TRBJ1-5; cdr3_aa: CATSLVDRYQPQHF; cdr3_nt: TGTGCCACCAGCCTAGTGGACAGATATCAGCCCCAGCATTTT
clone_size: .; v_call: TRBV7-9; d_call: TRBD1; j_call: TRBJ1-2; cdr3_aa: CSSSLGDRRHYGYTF; cdr3_nt: TGTTCCAGCAGCTTAGGGGACAGGAGACACTATGGCTACACCTTC
clone_size: .; v_call: TRBV6-5; d_call: .; j_call: TRBJ2-5; cdr3_aa: CASSAPRGNGETQYF; cdr3_nt: TGTGCCAGCAGTGCCCCCAGGGGAAACGGGGAGACCCAGTACTTC
clone_size: .; v_call: TRBV28; d_call: .; j_call: TRBJ2-1; cdr3_aa: CASSFGTGYYNEQFF; cdr3_nt: TGTGCCAGCAGTTTCGGAACAGGCTACTACAATGAGCAGTTCTTC
clone_size: .; v_call: TRBV10-3; d_call: .; j_call: TRBJ1-1; cdr3_aa: CAISVQQQNTEAFF; cdr3_nt: TGTGCCATCAGTGTCCAACAACAGAACACTGAAGCTTTCTTT
clone_size: .; v_call: TRBV7-6; d_call: .; j_call: TRBJ1-3; cdr3_aa: CASSLSGSGGARNTIYF; cdr3_nt: TGTGCCAGCAGCTTATCGGGTTCGGGGGGCGCGCGGAACACCATATATTTT
clone_size: .; v_call: TRBV7-3; d_call: .; j_call: TRBJ2-1; cdr3_aa: CASSLAVSSYNEQFF; cdr3_nt: TGTGCCAGCAGCTTAGCGGTCAGCTCCTACAATGAGCAGTTCTTC
clone_size: .; v_call: TRBV19; d_call: .; j_call: TRBJ2-3; cdr3_aa: CASSPPGSSMGDTQYF; cdr3_nt: TGTGCCAGTAGTCCCCCCGGGAGTTCCATGGGGGATACGCAGTATTTT
clone_size: .; v_call: TRBV2; d_call: .; j_call: TRBJ2-3; cdr3_aa: CASRKRRSTDTQYF; cdr3_nt: TGTGCCAGCAGGAAGCGAAGGAGCACAGATACGCAGTATTTT
clone_size: few; v_call: TRBV9; d_call: TRBD2; j_call: TRBJ2-7; cdr3_aa: CASSASASGIWEQYF; cdr3_nt: TGTGCCAGCAGCGCTTCAGCTAGCGGGATCTGGGAGCAGTACTTC
clone_size: .; v_call: TRBV5-1; d_call: TRBD2; j_call: TRBJ2-1; cdr3_aa: CASSLWGGSYNEQFF; cdr3_nt: TGCGCCAGCAGCTTGTGGGGGGGCTCCTACAATGAGCAGTTCTTC
clone_size: .; v_call: TRBV7-9; d_call: TRBD2; j_call: TRBJ2-3; cdr3_aa: CASSWLAGGSDTQYF; cdr3_nt: TGTGCCAGCAGCTGGTTAGCGGGAGGGTCAGATACGCAGTATTTT